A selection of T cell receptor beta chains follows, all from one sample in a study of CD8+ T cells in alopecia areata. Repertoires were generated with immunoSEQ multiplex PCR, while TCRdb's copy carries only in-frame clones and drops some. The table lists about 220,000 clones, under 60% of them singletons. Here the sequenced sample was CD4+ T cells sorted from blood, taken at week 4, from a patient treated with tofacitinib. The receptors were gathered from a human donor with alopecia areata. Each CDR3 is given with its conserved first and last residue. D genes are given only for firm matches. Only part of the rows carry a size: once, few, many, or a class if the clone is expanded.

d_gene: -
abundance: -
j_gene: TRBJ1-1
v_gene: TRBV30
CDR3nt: TGTGCCTGGAGTGGTCAGACAGGCCGGATGAACACTGAAGCTTTCTTT
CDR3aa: CAWSGQTGRMNTEAFF

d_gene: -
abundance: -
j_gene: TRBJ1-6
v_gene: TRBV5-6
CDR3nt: TGTGCCAGCAGCCGGTGGGGTTTAGCCCTCCACTTT
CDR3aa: CASSRWGLALHF

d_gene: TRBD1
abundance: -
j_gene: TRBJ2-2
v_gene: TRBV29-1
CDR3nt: TGCAGCGTACAGCCCGGGACAGGGGCCGGGGAGCTGTTTTTT
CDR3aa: CSVQPGTGAGELFF

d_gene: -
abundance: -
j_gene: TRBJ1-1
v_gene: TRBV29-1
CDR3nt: TGCAGCGTTTCCCTGACCGGTAACACTGAAGCTTTCTTT
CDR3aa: CSVSLTGNTEAFF

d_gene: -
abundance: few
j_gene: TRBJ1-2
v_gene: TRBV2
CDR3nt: TGTGCCAGCAGTCCAGACAGTAACTATGGCTACACCTTC
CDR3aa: CASSPDSNYGYTF

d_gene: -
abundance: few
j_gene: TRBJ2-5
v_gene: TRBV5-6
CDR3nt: TGTGCCAGCAGCTTCGGGGAGACCCAGTACTTC
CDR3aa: CASSFGETQYF

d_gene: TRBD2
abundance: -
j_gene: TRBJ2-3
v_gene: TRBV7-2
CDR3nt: TGTGCCAGCAGCTTCCGACTAGCAACAGATACGCAGTATTTT
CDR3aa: CASSFRLATDTQYF

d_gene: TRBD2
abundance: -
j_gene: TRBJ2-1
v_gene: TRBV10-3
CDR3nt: TGTGCCATCAGTGACGGGACTAACTACAATGAGCAGTTCTTC
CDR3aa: CAISDGTNYNEQFF

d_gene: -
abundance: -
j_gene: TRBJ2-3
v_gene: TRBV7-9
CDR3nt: TGTGCCAGCAGCCCCCGGCTCACAGATACGCAGTATTTT
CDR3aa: CASSPRLTDTQYF

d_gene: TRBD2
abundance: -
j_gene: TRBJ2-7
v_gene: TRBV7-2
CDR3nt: TGTGCCAGCAGCCCTAGCGGGGGGGCCTACGAGCAGTACTTC
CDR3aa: CASSPSGGAYEQYF

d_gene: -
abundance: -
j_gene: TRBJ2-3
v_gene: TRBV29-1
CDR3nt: TGCAGCGTTGCCCTACAGGGAGTGACAGATACGCAGTATTTT
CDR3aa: CSVALQGVTDTQYF

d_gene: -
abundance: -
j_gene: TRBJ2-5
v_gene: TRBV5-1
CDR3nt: TGCGCCAGCAGCTTGGGGAATCTTGAAGAGACCCAGTACTTC
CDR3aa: CASSLGNLEETQYF

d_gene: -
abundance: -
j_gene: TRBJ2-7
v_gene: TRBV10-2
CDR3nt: TGCGCCAGCAGTGAAAGTGCGTCCCCCTACGAGCAGTACTTC
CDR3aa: CASSESASPYEQYF

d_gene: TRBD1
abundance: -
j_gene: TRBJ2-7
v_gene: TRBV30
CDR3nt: TGTGCCTGGAGTGTTGGGACAGTGAACTACGAGCAGTACTTC
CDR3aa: CAWSVGTVNYEQYF

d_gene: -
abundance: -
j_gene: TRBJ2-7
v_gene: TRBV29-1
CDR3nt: TGCAGCGTTGGGGTACGGGCGTCACGTACCTACGAGCAGTACTTC
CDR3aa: CSVGVRASRTYEQYF

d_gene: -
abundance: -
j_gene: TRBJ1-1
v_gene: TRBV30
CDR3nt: TGTGCCTGGAGAATAGTGAACACTGAAGCTTTCTTT
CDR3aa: CAWRIVNTEAFF

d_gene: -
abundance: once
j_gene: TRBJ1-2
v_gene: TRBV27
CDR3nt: TGTGCCAGCAGTCCGGGATCTCCCTATGGCTACACCTTC
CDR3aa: CASSPGSPYGYTF

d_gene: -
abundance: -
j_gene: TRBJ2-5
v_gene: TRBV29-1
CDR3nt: TGCAGCGTTAGTTACCAAGAGACCCAGTACTTC
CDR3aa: CSVSYQETQYF

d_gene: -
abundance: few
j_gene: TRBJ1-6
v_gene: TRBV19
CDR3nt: TGTGCCAGTAGTATAAGGAACGCAGAAAATTCACCCCTCCACTTT
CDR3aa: CASSIRNAENSPLHF

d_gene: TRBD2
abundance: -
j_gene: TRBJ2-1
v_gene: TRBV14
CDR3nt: TGTGCCAGCAGCCAAGTAGTGGGACTAGCGAACAATGAGCAGTTCTTC
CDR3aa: CASSQVVGLANNEQFF

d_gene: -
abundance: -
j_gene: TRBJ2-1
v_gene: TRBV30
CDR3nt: TGTGCCTGGAGTCCTGACATGGGGCCCTACAATGAGCAGTTCTTC
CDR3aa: CAWSPDMGPYNEQFF

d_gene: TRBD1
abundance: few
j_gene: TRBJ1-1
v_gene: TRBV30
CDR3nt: TGTGCCTGGAGTGACAGGGGGACTGAAGCTTTCTTT
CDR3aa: CAWSDRGTEAFF

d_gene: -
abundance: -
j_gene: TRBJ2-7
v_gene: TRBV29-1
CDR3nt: TGCAGCGTTGGGAGCTCCTACGAGCAGTACTTC
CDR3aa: CSVGSSYEQYF

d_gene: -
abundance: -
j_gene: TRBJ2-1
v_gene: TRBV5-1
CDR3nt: TGCGCCAGCAGGGGGTCCTACAATGAGCAGTTCTTC
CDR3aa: CASRGSYNEQFF

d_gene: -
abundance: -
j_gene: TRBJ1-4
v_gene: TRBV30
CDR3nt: TGTGCCTGGAGCGCCGGGGCAGGGGCAGATGAAAAACTGTTTTTT
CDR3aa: CAWSAGAGADEKLFF

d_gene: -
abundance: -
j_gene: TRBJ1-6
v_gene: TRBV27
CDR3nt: TGTGCCAGCAGTCCTCAGTCTAATTCACCCCTCCACTTT
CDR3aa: CASSPQSNSPLHF

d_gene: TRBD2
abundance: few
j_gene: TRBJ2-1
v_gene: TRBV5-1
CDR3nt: TGCGCCAGCAGCTCCCTAACTAGCGGGGGGCCAAGAGGAACCTACAATGAGCAGTTCTTC
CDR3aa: CASSSLTSGGPRGTYNEQFF

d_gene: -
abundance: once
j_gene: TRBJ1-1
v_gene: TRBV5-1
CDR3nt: TGCGCCAGCAGCTTGGCCGGCCAGAACTTTATGAACACTGAAGCTTTCTTT
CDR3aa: CASSLAGQNFMNTEAFF

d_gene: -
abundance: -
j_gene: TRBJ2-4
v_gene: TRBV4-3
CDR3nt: TGCGCCAGCAGCCAAGATCGGCAAATGCTAGCCAAAAACATTCAGTACTTC
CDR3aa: CASSQDRQMLAKNIQYF

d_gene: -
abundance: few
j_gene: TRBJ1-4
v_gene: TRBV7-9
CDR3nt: TGTGCCAGCAGAGAACAGGCAACTAATGAAAAACTGTTTTTT
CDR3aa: CASREQATNEKLFF

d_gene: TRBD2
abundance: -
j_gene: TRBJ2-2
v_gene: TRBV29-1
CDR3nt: TGCAGCGGTGCTAGCGGGAAGAACACCGGGGAGCTGTTTTTT
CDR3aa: CSGASGKNTGELFF

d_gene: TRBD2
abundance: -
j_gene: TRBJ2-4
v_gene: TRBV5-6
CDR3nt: TGTGCCAGCAGCTTGTTAGCGGGGAGCCGGGAAAACATTCAGTACTTC
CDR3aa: CASSLLAGSRENIQYF

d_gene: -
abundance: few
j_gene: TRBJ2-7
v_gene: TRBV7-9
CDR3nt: TGTGCCAGCACCCCAGACAGGCCATCCTCCCACGAGCAGTACTTC
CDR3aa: CASTPDRPSSHEQYF

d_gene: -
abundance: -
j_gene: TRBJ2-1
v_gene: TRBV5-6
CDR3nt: TGTGCCAGCAGCTTGTTTCAGGGGAACAATGAGCAGTTCTTC
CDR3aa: CASSLFQGNNEQFF

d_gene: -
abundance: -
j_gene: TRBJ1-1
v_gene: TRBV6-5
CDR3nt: TGTGCCAGCATGAAGGGGAACACTGAAGCTTTCTTT
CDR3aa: CASMKGNTEAFF

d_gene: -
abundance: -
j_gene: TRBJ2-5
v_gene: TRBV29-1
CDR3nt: TGCAGCGTTGTACGCGGGGCGGAGACCCAGTACTTC
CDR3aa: CSVVRGAETQYF

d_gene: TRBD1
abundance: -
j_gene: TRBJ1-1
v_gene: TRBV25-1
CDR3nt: TGTGCCAGCAGGGGACAGGGAAGCACTGAAGCTTTCTTT
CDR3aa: CASRGQGSTEAFF

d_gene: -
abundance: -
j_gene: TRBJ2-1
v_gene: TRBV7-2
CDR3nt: TGTGCCAGCAGCTTACTTTATGAGCAGTTCTTC
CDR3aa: CASSLLYEQFF

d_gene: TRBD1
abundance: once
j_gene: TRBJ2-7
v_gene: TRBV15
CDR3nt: TGTGCCACCAGCAGAGATCAGGGGGTCTTTTACGAGCAGTACTTC
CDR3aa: CATSRDQGVFYEQYF

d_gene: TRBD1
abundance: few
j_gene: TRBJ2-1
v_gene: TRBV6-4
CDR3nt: TGTGCCAGCAGTGACAACACAGGGGCTGAGCAGTTCTTC
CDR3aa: CASSDNTGAEQFF

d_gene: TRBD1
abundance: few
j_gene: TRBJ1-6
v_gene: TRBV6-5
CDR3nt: TGTGCCAGCAGCCCGGGGACAGCAAATTCACCCCTCCACTTT
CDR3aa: CASSPGTANSPLHF

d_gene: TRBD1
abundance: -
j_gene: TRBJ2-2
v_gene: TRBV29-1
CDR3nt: TGCAGCGTTACTCAGGGACCAGGGGGATCCACCGGGGAGCTGTTTTTT
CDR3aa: CSVTQGPGGSTGELFF